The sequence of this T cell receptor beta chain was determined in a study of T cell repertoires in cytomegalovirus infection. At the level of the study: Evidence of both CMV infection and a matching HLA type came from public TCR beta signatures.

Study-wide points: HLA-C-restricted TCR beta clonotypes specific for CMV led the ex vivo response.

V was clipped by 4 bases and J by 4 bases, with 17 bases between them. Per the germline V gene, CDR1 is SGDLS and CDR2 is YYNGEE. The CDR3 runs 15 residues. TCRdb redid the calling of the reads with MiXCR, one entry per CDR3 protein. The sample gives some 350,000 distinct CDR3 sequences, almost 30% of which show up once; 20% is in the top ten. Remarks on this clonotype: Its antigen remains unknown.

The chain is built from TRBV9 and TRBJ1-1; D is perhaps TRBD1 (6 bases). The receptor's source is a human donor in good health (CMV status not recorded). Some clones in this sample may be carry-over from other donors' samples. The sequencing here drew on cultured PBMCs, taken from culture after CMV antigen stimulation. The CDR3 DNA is TGTGCCAGCAGCAGGGCAGGGGAGTATGGCACTGAAGCTTTCTTT. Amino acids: CASSRAGEYGTEAFF.